The 22 T cell receptor beta chains in this list originate from one sample, sequenced in a study of metastatic and nonmetastatic thyroid tumors. Using MiXCR, TCRdb re-called clones from the PCR reads. The sample shows 43,000 or so clones, 16% of them seen only once. Each patient went into thyroid surgery without having received any treatment. The sequencing sample was made of blood. These receptors were collected from a female donor with papillary thyroid cancer or a benign thyroid nodule (not recorded which). Some clones in this sample may be carry-over from other donors' samples.

CDR3 sequence reads: CASSVTGQGHGYTF. CDR3 nucleotides: TGTGCCAGCAGCGTAACGGGACAGGGGCATGGCTACACCTTC. V gene TRBV9 combines with J gene TRBJ1-2; 10 nucleotides align to TRBD1. Germline CDR1 SGDLS, CDR2 YYNGEE. The CDR3 sequence is 14 residues long. Trimming cost V 1 base and J 6 bases; bases outside gene matches: 3. Based on the CDR3 plus reference TRBV9 and TRBJ1-2, the full variable domain is DSGVTQTPKHLITATGQRVTLRCSPRSGDLSVYWYQQSLDQGLQFLIQYYNGEERAKGNILERFSAQQFPDLHSELNLSSLELGDSALYFCASSVTGQGHGYTFGSGTRLTVV.

The V call is TRBV20-1, the J call TRBJ2-1; TRBD2 matches 15 bases. V gave up 6 bases and J gave up 4 bases; unmatched junction bases: 10. There are 17 residues in the CDR3. Germline V gives CDR1 DFQATT, CDR2 SNEGSKA (reference sequence). The DNA for the CDR3 is TGCAGTGCCAAAGGCGGACTAGCGGGAGGGTGGTACAATGAGCAGTTCTTC. It specifies CSAKGGLAGGWYNEQFF.

The count of this clone is one. At one of its ends the junction is not consistent with the germline gene, which may arise from a read error. Different DNA sequences within this sample yield the same CDR3. The V call is TRBV19, the J call TRBJ1-5; TRBD1 is a possible D gene (6 bases). Per the germline V gene, CDR1 is LNHDA and CDR2 is SQIVND (reference sequence). CDR3 length: 18 residues. The CDR3 DNA reads TGTGCCAGTAGTGGGTATAGAAGGGGGGACTTAGGCAATCAGCCCCAGCACTTT. Its translation is CASSGYRRGDLGNQPQHF.

This clone has ten or more counts. The CDR3 region has the DNA TGTGCCAGCAGTGCCCTGCTGGGCGGCCAAGAGACCCAGTACTTC. Amino acids: CASSALLGGQETQYF. The J gene is TRBJ2-5, the V gene TRBV2; D remains unclear. The V and J ends lost 4 bases and 1 base respectively, with 13 bases between them. Germline V lookup: CDR1 SNHLY, CDR2 FYNNEI. The length of the CDR3 is 15 residues.

The sample holds many counts of this clone. The rearrangement links TRBV6-4 to TRBJ2-3; 8 bases match TRBD2. CDR1 and CDR2 from the germline V gene are MRHNA and SNTAGT. The J segment lost 6 bases and the V segment lost 6 bases, leaving 14 bases of the junction unmatched. CDR3 length equals 16 residues. Here the CDR3 DNA reads TGTGCCAGCAGCGACCGGGGGGGTAGACCCTTGGATACGCAGTATTTT. This encodes CASSDRGGRPLDTQYF.

Many counts were recorded for this clone. The rearrangement links TRBV12-3 or TRBV12-4 to TRBJ2-1; D unclear. Trimming left V 3 bases short and J 9 bases short, with 6 bases between. The CDR3 consists of 11 residues. CDR3 residues: CASSFGGEQFF. The CDR3 DNA reads TGTGCCAGCAGTTTCGGTGGTGAGCAGTTCTTC.

This clone was detected ten times or more. The genes are TRBV3-1 and TRBJ1-6, with D maybe TRBD1 (6 bases). Trimming shortened V by 4 bases and J by 17 bases, and 18 bases separated the two germline ends. The CDR3 is made up of 13 amino acids. Germline CDR1 and CDR2: LGHDT and YNNKEL (reference sequence). This CDR3 reads CASSREQGVGVHF. CDR3 in DNA: TGTGCCAGCAGCCGCGAACAGGGTGTGGGGGTCCACTTT.

This clone was detected many times. The V call is TRBV2, the J call TRBJ2-7, with 10 bases that match TRBD2. Unmatched junction bases numbered 16, after V lost 2 bases and J lost 9 bases. The CDR3 has 17 residues. Germline V CDR1 and CDR2: SNHLY, FYNNEI. CDR3 DNA sequence: TGTGCCAGCAGTGAATCCTACCTAGCGGGAGCTTCCGGCGTGCAGTACTTC. Its translation is CASSESYLAGASGVQYF.

Concerning this clone itself: The same CDR3 is also encoded by other DNA sequences in this sample. The J gene is TRBJ2-7, the V gene TRBV5-6; 8 bases are a match to TRBD1. Germline assignment: CDR1 SGHDT and CDR2 YYEEEE. CDR3 size: 13 residues. Trimming at V came to 0 bases and at J to 11 bases, leaving 7 bases not matched to a gene. CDR3: CASSLEGQGAEYF. The CDR3 DNA reads TGTGCCAGCAGCTTGGAGGGGCAGGGGGCGGAGTACTTC.

This clone has just a few counts. This sequence joins TRBV5-6 and TRBJ1-2; D is perhaps TRBD1 (5 bases). V lost 1 base and J 12 bases, leaving 19 bases between the germline ends. The CDR3 runs 14 residues. Germline V lookup: CDR1 SGHDT, CDR2 YYEEEE. Here the CDR3 DNA reads TGTGCCAGCAGCTTGTGGATCGACGCTAGGGGCCACACCTTC. Its protein product is CASSLWIDARGHTF. Variable domain in full (rest from reference TRBV5-6 and TRBJ1-2): DAGVTQSPTHLIKTRGQQVTLRCSPKSGHDTVSWYQQALGQGPQFIFQYYEEEERQRGNFPDRFSGHQFPNYSSELNVNALLLGDSALYLCASSLWIDARGHTFGSGTRLTVV.

This clone appeared a few times. Without the conserved terminal phenylalanine or tryptophan, this CDR3 likely stems from a read error. The DNA is omitted, as the CDR3 cannot be located on it reliably, and the CDR3 follows TCRdb's listing. The V and J genes are TRBV10-3 and TRBJ2-2; the tabulated D call, TRBD2, remains unverified against the DNA. Germline V gene lookup returns CDR1 ENHRY and CDR2 SYGVKD. The CDR3 comprises 14 residues, both ends counted. Here the CDR3 reads CAISDESPTGELYV.

This chain connects TRBV5-1 to TRBJ1-6; 9 bases line up with TRBD1. This CDR3 has 17 amino acids. Germline lookup yields CDR1 SGHRS and CDR2 YFSETQ. V shed 3 bases, J shed 5 bases, and the junction held 9 bases outside the gene matches. The CDR3 coding sequence is TGCGCCAGCAGCTGGACAGGGGCCTTTGTCGATAATTCACCCCTCCACTTT. Protein sequence: CASSWTGAFVDNSPLHF.

This clone appeared a few times. The chain employs TRBV27 and TRBJ2-3; 11 nucleotides align to TRBD2. The germline V gene encodes CDR1 MNHEY and CDR2 SMNVEV (reference sequence). The CDR3 loop spans 17 amino acids. The J segment lost 0 bases and the V segment lost 4 bases, leaving 6 bases of the junction unmatched. CDR3 DNA: TGTGCCAGCAGTTCGGGACTAGCGGTAAGTAGCACAGATACGCAGTATTTT. Amino acid sequence: CASSSGLAVSSTDTQYF.

As regards this clone: Relative to the germline gene, one junction end is altered; a read error may explain this. The chain employs TRBV24-1 and TRBJ2-6; D is tentatively TRBD1 or TRBD2 (6 bases each). Germline values: CDR1 KGHDR, CDR2 SFDVKD. The CDR3 totals 12 residues. The CDR3 coding sequence is TGTGCCACCATCGTGAGGGGGGACGTCCTAACTTTC. Protein: CATIVRGDVLTF.

There are many counts of this clone. The V gene is TRBV3-1, the J gene TRBJ2-1, with a weak D call TRBD1 (6 bases). The CDR3 length is 12 residues. The germline V and J ends were trimmed by 1 base and 10 bases, with 8 bases remaining between them. Germline V gene sequence: CDR1 LGHDT, CDR2 YNNKEL (reference sequence). CDR3 nucleotides: TGTGCCAGCAGCCAAGTCCAGGGGGAGCAGTTCTTC. Amino acid sequence: CASSQVQGEQFF.

The chain uses TRBV20-1 and TRBJ2-7; 14 bases agree with TRBD2. Germline V gene data show CDR1 as DFQATT and CDR2 as SNEGSKA (reference sequence). The V segment lost 4 bases and the J segment 2 bases; nucleotides outside the gene matches: 4. The CDR3 has 15 residues. This CDR3 is CSATTGLAGAYEQYF. DNA for the CDR3: TGCAGTGCTACCACGGGACTAGCGGGAGCCTACGAGCAGTACTTC.

This clone was counted ten times or more. The V gene is TRBV7-9, the J gene TRBJ2-2; D perhaps matches TRBD1 (6 bases). Germline values: CDR1 SEHNR, CDR2 FQNEAQ (reference sequence). V was clipped by 0 bases and J by 6 bases, with 11 bases between them. The CDR3 has 15 residues. The CDR3 loop is CASSLAGGRAGELFF. The CDR3 DNA sequence: TGTGCCAGCAGCTTAGCAGGGGGTCGGGCCGGGGAGCTGTTTTTT. The variable domain in full, with the rest retrieved from reference TRBV7-9 and TRBJ2-2, is DTGVSQNPRHKITKRGQNVTFRCDPISEHNRLYWYRQTLGQGPEFLTYFQNEAQLEKSRLLSDRFSAERPKGSFSTLEIQRTEQGDSAMYLCASSLAGGRAGELFFGEGSRLTVL.

This clone is medium-sized within its sample. The rearrangement uses TRBV6-1 and TRBJ1-6, with 12 bases lining up with TRBD1. CDR3 length equals 16 residues. Losses at the gene ends were 5 bases for V and 7 bases for J; bases not matched to a gene: 6. Germline V gives CDR1 MNHNS, CDR2 SASEGT. Here the CDR3 reads CASSSGQGARNSPLHF. DNA of the CDR3: TGTGCCAGCAGTTCGGGACAGGGGGCGAGGAATTCACCCCTCCACTTT.

The sample holds a few counts of this clone. Other DNA sequences from this sample encode an identical CDR3 as well. CDR3 in amino acids: CASSDPRGQQSNYGYTF. The CDR3 DNA reads TGTGCCAGCAGTGATCCTAGGGGCCAACAATCTAACTATGGCTACACCTTC. The chain has TRBV6-4 and TRBJ1-2, with TRBD1 as a possible D gene (5 bases). The CDR3 is 17 amino acids. V dropped 3 bases and J dropped 0 bases, with 17 bases sitting between them. Germline CDR1 and CDR2: MRHNA and SNTAGT.

This clone appeared many times. CDR3 loop: CSARAGLAGTYEQYF. The CDR3 DNA reads TGCAGTGCTAGAGCGGGACTAGCGGGAACCTACGAGCAGTACTTC. The chain carries TRBV20-1 and TRBJ2-7; 13 bases are a match to TRBD2. The CDR3 extends over 15 amino acids. Germline values: CDR1 DFQATT, CDR2 SNEGSKA (reference sequence). V lost 1 base, J lost 2 bases, and 2 bases stayed unmatched.

This clone was counted only a few times. The V gene is TRBV2, the J gene TRBJ1-2; D perhaps matches TRBD1 (6 bases). The germline V gene encodes CDR1 SNHLY and CDR2 FYNNEI. The CDR3 is 13 amino acids. V was pared by 6 bases and J by 10 bases, with 18 bases between. CDR3 in DNA: TGTGCCAGCAGGGGGCAGGGGAACTATTTCTACACCTTC. It is translated as CASRGQGNYFYTF.

This chain links TRBV11-2 with TRBJ1-4; 10 bases fit TRBD1. Germline V CDR1 and CDR2: SGHAT, FQNNGV. Trimming removed 4 bases from V and 7 bases from J; junction bases left unmatched: 6. The CDR3 runs to 15 residues. CDR3 in amino acids: CASSSPGQGIEKLFF. CDR3 coding DNA: TGTGCCAGCAGCTCACCGGGACAGGGGATTGAAAAACTGTTTTTT. The full variable domain, in which reference TRBV11-2 and TRBJ1-4 provide the parts outside the CDR3, is EAGVAQSPRYKIIEKRQSVAFWCNPISGHATLYWYQQILGQGPKLLIQFQNNGVVDDSQLPKDRFSAERLKGVDSTLKIQPAKLEDSAVYLCASSSPGQGIEKLFFGSGTQLSVL.